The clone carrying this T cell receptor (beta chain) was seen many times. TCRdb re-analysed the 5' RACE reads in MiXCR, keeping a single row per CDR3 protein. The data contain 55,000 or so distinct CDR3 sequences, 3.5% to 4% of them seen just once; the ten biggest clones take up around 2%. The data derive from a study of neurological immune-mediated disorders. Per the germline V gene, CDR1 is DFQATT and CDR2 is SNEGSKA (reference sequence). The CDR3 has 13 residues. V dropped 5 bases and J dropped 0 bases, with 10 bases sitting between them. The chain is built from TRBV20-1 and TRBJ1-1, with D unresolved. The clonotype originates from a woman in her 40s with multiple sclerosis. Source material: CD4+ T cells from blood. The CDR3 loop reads CSAVRDLNTEAFF. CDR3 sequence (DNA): TGCAGTGCTGTCCGGGATCTGAACACTGAAGCTTTCTTT.